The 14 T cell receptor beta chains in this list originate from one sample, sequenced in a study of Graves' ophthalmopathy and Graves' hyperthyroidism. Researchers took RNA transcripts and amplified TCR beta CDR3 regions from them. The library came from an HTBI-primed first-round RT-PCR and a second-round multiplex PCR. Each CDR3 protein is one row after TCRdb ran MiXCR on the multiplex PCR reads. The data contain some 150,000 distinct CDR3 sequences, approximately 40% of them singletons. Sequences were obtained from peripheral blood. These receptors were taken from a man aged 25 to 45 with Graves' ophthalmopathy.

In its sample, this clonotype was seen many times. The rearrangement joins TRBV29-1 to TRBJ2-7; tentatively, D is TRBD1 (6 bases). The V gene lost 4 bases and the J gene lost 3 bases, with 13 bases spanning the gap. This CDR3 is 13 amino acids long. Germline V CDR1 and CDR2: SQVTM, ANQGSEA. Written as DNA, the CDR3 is TGCAGCGTTGGCAGGGGTACCCACTACGAGCAGTACTTC. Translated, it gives CSVGRGTHYEQYF.

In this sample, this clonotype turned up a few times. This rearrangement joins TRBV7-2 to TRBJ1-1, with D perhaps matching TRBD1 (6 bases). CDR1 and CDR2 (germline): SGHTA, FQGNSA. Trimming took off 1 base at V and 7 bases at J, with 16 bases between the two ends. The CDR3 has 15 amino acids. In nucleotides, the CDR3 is TGTGCCAGCAGCTTAGGTTTTTACAGGGAAGTTGAAGCTTTCTTT. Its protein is CASSLGFYREVEAFF.

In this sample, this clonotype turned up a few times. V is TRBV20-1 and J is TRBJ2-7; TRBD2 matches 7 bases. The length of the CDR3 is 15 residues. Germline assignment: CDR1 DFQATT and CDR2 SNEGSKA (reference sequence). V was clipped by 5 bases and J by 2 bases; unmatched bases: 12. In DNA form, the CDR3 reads TGCAGTGCTGACGGGGCGCAGCGGGGAGCCTACGAGCAGTACTTC. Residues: CSADGAQRGAYEQYF.

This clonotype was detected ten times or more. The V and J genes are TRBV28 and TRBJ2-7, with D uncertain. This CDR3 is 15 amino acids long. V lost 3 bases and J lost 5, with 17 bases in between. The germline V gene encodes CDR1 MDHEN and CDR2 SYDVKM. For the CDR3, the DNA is TGTGCCAGCAGTTTGGCAGTAGCCCCAGGTGACGAGCAGTACTTC. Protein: CASSLAVAPGDEQYF.

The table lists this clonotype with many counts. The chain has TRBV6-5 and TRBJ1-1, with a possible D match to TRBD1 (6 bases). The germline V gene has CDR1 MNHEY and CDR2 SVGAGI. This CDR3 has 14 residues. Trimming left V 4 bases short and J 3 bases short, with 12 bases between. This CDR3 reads CASSSGVGDTEAFF. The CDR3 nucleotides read TGTGCCAGCAGTTCAGGGGTAGGGGACACTGAAGCTTTCTTT.

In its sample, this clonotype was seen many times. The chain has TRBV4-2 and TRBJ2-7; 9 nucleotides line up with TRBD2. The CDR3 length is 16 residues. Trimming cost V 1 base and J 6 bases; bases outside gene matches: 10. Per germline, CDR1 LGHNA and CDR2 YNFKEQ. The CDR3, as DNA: TGTGCCAGCAGCCAAGGGGGGCTGGAACTAGCGGGCGAGCAGTACTTC. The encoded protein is CASSQGGLELAGEQYF.

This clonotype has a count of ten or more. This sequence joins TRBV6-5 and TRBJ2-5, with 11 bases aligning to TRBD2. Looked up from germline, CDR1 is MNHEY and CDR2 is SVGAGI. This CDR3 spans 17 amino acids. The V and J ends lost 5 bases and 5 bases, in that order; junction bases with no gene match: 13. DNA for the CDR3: TGTGCCAGCAGTCCCGGACTAGCGGGCCACGGGAGGGAGACCCAGTACTTC. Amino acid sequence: CASSPGLAGHGRETQYF.

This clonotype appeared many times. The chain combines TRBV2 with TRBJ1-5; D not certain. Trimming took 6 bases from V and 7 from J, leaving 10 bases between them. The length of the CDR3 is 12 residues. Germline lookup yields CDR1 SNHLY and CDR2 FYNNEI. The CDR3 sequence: CASRAFGQPQHF. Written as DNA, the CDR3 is TGTGCCAGCAGGGCCTTCGGGCAGCCCCAGCATTTT.

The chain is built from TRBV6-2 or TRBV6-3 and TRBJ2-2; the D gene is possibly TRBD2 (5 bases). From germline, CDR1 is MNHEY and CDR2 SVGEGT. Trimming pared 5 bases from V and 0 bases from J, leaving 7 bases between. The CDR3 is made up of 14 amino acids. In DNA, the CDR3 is TGTGCCAGCAGTAGGACTCCGAACACCGGGGAGCTGTTTTTT. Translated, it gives CASSRTPNTGELFF.

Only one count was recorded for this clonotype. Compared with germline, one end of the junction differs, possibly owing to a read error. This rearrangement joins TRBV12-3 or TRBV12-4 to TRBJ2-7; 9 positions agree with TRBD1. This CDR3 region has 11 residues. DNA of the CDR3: TGTGCCAGCAGTCGTACGGGACAGGGCATCTTC. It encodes CASSRTGQGIF.

In DNA, the CDR3 is TGTGCCACCAGTGGGGACAGGGCCTATGGCTACACCTTC. Protein product: CATSGDRAYGYTF. The chain is built from TRBV24-1 and TRBJ1-2, with 9 bases that match TRBD1. The V and J ends lost 5 bases and 4 bases, in that order; junction bases with no gene match: 1. Germline V gene lookup returns CDR1 KGHDR and CDR2 SFDVKD. CDR3 size: 13 residues.

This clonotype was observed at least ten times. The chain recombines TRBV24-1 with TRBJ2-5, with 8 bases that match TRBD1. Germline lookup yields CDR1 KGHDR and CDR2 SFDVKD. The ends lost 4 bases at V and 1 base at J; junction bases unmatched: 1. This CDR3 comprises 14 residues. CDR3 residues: CATSETGGQETQYF. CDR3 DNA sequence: TGTGCCACCAGTGAAACAGGGGGCCAAGAGACCCAGTACTTC.

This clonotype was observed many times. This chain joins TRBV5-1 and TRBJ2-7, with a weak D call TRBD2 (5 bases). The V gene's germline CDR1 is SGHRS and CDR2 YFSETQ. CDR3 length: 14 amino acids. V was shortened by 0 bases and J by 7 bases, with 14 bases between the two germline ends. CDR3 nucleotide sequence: TGCGCCAGCAGCTTGGAAACGGGATTGGATGAGCAGTACTTC. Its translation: CASSLETGLDEQYF.

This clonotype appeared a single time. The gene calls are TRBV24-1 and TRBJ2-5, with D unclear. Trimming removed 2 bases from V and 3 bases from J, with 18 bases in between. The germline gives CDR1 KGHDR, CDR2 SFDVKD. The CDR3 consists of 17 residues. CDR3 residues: CATSDWAFGFEEETQYF. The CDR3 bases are TGTGCCACCAGTGATTGGGCTTTCGGGTTTGAGGAAGAGACCCAGTACTTC.